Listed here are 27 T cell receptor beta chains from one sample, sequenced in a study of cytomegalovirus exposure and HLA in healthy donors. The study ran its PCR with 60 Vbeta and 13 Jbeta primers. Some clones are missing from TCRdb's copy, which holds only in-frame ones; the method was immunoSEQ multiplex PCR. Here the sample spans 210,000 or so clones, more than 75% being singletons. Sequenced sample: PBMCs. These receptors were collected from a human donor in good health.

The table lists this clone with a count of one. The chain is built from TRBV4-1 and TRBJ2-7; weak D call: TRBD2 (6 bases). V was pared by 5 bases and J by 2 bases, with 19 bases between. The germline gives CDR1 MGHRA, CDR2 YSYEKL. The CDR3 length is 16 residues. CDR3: CASSSAGLKKPYEQYF. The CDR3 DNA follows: TGCGCCAGCAGCTCTGCGGGATTAAAGAAACCCTACGAGCAGTACTTC.

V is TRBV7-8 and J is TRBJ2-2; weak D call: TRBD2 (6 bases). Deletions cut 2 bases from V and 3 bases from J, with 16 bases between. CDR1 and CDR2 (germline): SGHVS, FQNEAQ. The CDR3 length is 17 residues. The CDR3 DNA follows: TGTGCCAGCAGCTTACGCCGCGCCCAGCGGGACACCGGGGAGCTGTTTTTT. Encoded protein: CASSLRRAQRDTGELFF.

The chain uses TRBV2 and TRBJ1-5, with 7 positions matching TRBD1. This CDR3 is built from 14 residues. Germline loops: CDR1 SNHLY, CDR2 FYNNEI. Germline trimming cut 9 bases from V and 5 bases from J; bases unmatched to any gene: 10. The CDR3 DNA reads TGTGCCAGTAATAGGGGGCGAAGGGATCAGCCCCAGCATTTT. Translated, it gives CASNRGRRDQPQHF.

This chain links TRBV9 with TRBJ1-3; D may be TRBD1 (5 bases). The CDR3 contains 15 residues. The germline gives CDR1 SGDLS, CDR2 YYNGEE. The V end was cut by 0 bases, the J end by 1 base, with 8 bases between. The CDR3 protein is CASSVDRGSGNTIYF. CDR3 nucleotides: TGTGCCAGCAGCGTAGATAGGGGTTCTGGAAACACCATATATTTT.

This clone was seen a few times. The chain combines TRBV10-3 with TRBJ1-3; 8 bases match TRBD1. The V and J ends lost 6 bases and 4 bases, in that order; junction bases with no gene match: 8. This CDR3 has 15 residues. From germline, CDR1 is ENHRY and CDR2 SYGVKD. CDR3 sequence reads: CAISDQGARGNTIYF. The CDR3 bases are TGTGCCATCAGCGATCAGGGGGCGCGGGGAAACACCATATATTTT.

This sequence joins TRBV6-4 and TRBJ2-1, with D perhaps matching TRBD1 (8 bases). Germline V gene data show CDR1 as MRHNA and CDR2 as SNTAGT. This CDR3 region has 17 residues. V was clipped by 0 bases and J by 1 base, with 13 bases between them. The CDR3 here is CASSDSGQGGSYNEQFF. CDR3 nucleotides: TGTGCCAGCAGTGACTCTGGACAGGGAGGGTCCTACAATGAGCAGTTCTTC.

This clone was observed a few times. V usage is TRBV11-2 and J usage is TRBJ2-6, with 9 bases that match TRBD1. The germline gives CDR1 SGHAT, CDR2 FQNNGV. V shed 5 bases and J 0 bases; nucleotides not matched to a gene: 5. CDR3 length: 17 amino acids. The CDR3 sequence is CASSRQGGSSGANVLTF. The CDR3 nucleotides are TGTGCCAGCAGCCGACAGGGGGGTAGCTCTGGGGCCAACGTCCTGACTTTC.

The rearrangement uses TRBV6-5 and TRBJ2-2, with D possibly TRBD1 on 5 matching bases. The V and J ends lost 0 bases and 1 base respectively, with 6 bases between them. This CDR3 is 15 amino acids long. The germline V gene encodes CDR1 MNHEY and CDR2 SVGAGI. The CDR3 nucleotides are TGTGCCAGCAGTTACTCGGACATGAACACCGGGGAGCTGTTTTTT. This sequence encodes CASSYSDMNTGELFF.

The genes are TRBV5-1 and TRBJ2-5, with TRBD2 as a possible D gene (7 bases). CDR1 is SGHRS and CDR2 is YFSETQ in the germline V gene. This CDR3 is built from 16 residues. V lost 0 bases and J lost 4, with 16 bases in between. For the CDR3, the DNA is TGCGCCAGCAGCTTGGTGGCTAGCGGAGGGGGAGAGACCCAGTACTTC. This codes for CASSLVASGGGETQYF.

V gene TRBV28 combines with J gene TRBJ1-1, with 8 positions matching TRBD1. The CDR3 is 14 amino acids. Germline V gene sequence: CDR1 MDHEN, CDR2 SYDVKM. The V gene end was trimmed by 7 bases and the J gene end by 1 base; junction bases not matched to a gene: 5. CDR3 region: CASTPGGWNTEAFF. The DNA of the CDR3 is TGTGCCAGCACGCCAGGGGGCTGGAACACTGAAGCTTTCTTT.

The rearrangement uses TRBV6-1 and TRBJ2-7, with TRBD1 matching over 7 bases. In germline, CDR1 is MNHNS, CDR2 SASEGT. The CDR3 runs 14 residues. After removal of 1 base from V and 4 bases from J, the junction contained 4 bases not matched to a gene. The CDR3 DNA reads TGTGCCAGCAGTGAAGGAGGACAGGTGTACGAGCAGTACTTC. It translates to CASSEGGQVYEQYF.

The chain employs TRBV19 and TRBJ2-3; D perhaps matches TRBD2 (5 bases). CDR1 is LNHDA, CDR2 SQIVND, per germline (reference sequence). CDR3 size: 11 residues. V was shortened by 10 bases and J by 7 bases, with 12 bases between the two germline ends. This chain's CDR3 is CATGKAYTQYF. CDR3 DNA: TGTGCCACCGGGAAGGCTTATACGCAGTATTTT.

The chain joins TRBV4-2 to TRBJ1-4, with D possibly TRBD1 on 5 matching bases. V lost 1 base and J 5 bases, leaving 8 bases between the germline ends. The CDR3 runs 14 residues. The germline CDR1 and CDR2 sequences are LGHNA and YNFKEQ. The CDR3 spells CASSQVGHNEKLFF. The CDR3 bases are TGTGCCAGCAGCCAAGTAGGACACAATGAAAAACTGTTTTTT.

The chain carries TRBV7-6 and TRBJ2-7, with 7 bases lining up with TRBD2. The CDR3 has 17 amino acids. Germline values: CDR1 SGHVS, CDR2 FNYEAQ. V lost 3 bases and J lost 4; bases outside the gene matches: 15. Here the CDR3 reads CASSFPLPGLQEYEQYF. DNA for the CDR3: TGTGCCAGCAGCTTCCCCCTCCCGGGACTACAAGAGTACGAGCAGTACTTC.

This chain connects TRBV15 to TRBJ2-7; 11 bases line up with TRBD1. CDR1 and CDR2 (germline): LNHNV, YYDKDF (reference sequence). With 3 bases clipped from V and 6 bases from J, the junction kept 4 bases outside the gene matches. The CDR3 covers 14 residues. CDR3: CATSRDRGPSEQYF. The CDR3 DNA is TGTGCCACCAGCAGGGACAGGGGGCCGAGCGAGCAGTACTTC.

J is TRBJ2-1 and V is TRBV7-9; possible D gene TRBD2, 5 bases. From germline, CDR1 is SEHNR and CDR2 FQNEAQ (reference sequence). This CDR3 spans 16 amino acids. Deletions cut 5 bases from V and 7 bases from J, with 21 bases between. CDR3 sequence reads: CASSLNNKPEVNEQFF. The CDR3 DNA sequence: TGTGCCAGCAGCCTAAACAACAAACCGGAGGTGAATGAGCAGTTCTTC.

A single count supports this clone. CDR3 protein: CAWSVLWDRPDEQYF. CDR3 sequence (DNA): TGTGCCTGGAGTGTACTGTGGGACAGACCTGACGAGCAGTACTTC. The chain combines TRBV30 with TRBJ2-7; 7 positions match TRBD1. The germline CDR1 and CDR2 sequences are GTSNPN and SVGIG (reference sequence). The junction had 10 bases not matched to a gene; V was cut back by 0 bases and J by 5 bases. CDR3 length equals 15 residues.

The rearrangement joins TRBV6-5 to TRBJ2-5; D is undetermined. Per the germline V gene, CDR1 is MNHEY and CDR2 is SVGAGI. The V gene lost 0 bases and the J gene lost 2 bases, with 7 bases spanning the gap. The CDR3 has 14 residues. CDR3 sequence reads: CASSYSIQQETQYF. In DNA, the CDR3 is TGTGCCAGCAGTTACTCGATACAGCAAGAGACCCAGTACTTC.

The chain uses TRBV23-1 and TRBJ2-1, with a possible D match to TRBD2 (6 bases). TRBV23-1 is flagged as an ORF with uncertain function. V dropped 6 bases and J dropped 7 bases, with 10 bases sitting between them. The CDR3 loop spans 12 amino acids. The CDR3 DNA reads TGCGCCAGCAGACCTGGGGGGAATGAGCAGTTCTTC. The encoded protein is CASRPGGNEQFF.

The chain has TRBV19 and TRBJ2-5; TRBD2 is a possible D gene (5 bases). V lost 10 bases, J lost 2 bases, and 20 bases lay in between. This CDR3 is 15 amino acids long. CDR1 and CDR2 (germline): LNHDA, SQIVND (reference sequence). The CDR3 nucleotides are TGTGCCACCAGTGTCGGGCTAGCACAACAAGAGACCCAGTACTTC. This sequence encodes CATSVGLAQQETQYF.

As DNA, the CDR3 is TGTGCCAGCAGCCGTCAGGGGGCGGTTCGGAACACCATATATTTT. Protein sequence: CASSRQGAVRNTIYF. This chain uses TRBV7-2 with TRBJ1-3; the match to TRBD1 covers 8 bases. This CDR3 spans 15 amino acids. Germline V gene sequence: CDR1 SGHTA, CDR2 FQGNSA. V trimming: 5 bases; J trimming: 7 bases; junction bases outside the gene matches: 10.

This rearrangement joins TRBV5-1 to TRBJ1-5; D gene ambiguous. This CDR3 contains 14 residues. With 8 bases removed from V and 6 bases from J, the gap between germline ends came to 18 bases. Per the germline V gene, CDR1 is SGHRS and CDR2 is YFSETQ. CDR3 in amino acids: CASSTEGRGQPQHF. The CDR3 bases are TGCGCCAGTTCGACCGAAGGTCGGGGTCAGCCCCAGCATTTT.

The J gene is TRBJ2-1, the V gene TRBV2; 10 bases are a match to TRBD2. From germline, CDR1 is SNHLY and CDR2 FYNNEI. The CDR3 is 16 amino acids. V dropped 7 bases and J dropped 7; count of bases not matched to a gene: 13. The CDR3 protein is CASMKLSGRPGNEQFF. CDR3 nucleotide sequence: TGTGCCAGCATGAAACTTAGCGGGAGGCCGGGAAATGAGCAGTTCTTC.

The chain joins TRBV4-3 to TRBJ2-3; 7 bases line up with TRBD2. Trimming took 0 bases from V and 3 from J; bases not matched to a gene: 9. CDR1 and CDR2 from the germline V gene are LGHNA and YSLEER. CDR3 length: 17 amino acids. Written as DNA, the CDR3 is TGCGCCAGCAGCCAAGATTTTCGGGCTAGCGGTACAGATACGCAGTATTTT. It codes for CASSQDFRASGTDTQYF.

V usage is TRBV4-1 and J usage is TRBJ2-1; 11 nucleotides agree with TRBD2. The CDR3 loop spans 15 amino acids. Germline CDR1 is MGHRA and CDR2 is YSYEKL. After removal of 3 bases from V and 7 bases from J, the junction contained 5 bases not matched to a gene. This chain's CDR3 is CASSQPGLAVNEQFF. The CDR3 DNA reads TGCGCCAGCAGCCAGCCGGGACTAGCGGTAAATGAGCAGTTCTTC.

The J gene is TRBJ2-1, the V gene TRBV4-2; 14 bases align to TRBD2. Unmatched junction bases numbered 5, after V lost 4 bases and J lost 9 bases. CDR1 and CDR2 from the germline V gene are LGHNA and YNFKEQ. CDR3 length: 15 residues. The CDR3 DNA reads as TGTGCCAGCAGCCGTGGACTAGCGGGAGGAGCTGAGCAGTTCTTC. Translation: CASSRGLAGGAEQFF.

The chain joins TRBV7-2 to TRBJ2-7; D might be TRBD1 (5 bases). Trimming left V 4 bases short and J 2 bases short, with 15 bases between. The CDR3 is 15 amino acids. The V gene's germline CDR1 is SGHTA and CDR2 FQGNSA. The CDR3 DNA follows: TGTGCCAGCAGCTCGCCGATGACAGAAACCTACGAGCAGTACTTC. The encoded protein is CASSSPMTETYEQYF.